This TCR beta chain was retrieved from a study of shared clonotypes between healthy human individuals. Points from the study as a whole: Few donors limited the genetic and exposure-history diversity represented.

The V gene's germline CDR1 is LNHDA and CDR2 SQIVND (reference sequence). CDR3 length: 15 amino acids. The V gene end was trimmed by 6 bases and the J gene end by 5 bases; junction bases not matched to a gene: 9. Researchers divided each subset's genomic DNA evenly across several immunoSEQ plates. With ten immunoSEQ deep assay plates, unsorted PBMC DNA underwent sequencing. Method: immunoSEQ multiplex PCR; TCRdb's copy keeps in-frame clones and lacks some. This sample has hundreds of thousands of clones, with approximately 77% found just once. This clone came up a few times. Its cognate antigen is unknown. The study used about 90 million PBMCs per unsorted sample for genomic DNA.

This chain uses TRBV19 with TRBJ2-5, with TRBD2 matching 10 bases. What was sequenced was PBMCs. This receptor was obtained from a woman aged 40 to 50 in good health. Some clones in this sample may be carry-over from other donors' samples. The CDR3 region has the DNA TGTGCCAGTAGGCTAACTAGCGGGATAACTGAGACCCAGTACTTC. Residues: CASRLTSGITETQYF.